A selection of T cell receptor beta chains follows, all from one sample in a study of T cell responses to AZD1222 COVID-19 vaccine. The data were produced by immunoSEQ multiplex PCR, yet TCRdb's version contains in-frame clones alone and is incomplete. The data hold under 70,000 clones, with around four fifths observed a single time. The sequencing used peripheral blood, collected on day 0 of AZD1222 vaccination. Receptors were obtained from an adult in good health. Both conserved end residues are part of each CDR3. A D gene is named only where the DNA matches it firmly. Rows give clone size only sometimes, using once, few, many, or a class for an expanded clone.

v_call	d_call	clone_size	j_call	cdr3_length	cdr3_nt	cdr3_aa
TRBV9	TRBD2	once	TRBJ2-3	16	TGTGCCAGCAGCGTAGTGGCGGGGGGGCCAACAGATACGCAGTATTTT	CASSVVAGGPTDTQYF
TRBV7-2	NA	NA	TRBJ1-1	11	TGTGCCAGCAGCTTAAACAGAGAAGCTTTCTTT	CASSLNREAFF
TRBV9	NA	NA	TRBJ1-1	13	TGTGCCAGCAGCGTAGAAGGGCAGGGGGAAGCTTTCTTT	CASSVEGQGEAFF
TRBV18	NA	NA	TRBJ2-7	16	TGTGCCAGCTCATCCTTCGGGACCCGGCTTTTTCACGAGCAGTACTTC	CASSSFGTRLFHEQYF
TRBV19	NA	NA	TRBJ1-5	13	TGTGCCAGTACCCCCGAAATCAATCAGCCCCAGCATTTT	CASTPEINQPQHF
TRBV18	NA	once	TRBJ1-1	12	TGTGCCAGCTCACCGCAGGGTACTGAAGCTTTCTTT	CASSPQGTEAFF
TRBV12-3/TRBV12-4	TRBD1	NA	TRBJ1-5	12	TGTGCCAGCAGCCCAGGGGGTGGGGCCCAGCATTTT	CASSPGGGAQHF
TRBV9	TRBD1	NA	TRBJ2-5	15	TGTGCCAGCAGCGTGGACAGGGGTGGCGGGGAGACCCAGTACTTC	CASSVDRGGGETQYF
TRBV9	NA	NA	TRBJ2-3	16	TGTGCCAGCAGCCCCGGGACGGCAGCTAGCACAGATACGCAGTATTTT	CASSPGTAASTDTQYF
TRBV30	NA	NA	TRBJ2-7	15	TGTGCCTGGAGTGTACACAAATTCGACCGCTACGAGCAGTACTTC	CAWSVHKFDRYEQYF
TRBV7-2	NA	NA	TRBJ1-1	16	TGTGCCAGCAGCTTAGGGATCTCAGGGAACGCGGCTGAAGCTTTCTTT	CASSLGISGNAAEAFF
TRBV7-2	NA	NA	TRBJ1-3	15	TGTGCCAGCAGCTTAGCCCGGACGGGTGGAAACACCATATATTTT	CASSLARTGGNTIYF
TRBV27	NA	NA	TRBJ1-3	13	TGTGCCAGCAAACCGACAGTCGGAAACACCATATATTTT	CASKPTVGNTIYF
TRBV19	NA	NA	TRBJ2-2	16	TGTGCCAGTGTTGGGGGACTTCTTGGAAGCACCGGGGAGCTGTTTTTT	CASVGGLLGSTGELFF
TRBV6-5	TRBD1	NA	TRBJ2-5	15	TGTGCCAGCAGCCCCCGGACAGGGTGGGAAAAGACCCAGTACTTC	CASSPRTGWEKTQYF